This T cell receptor beta chain was obtained from a study of blood T cell repertoires in COVID-19 (dated by TCRdb to the early 2020s). Describing the broader study: The collaborator samples originated in the United States, Italy and Spain and spanned the acute and convalescent phases of COVID-19. The material from the prospective study consisted of cDNA or gDNA derived from T cells, B-cell-depleted T cells, or PBMCs. The dataset comprised deeply sampled blood TCRbeta repertoires from subjects exposed to, actively infected with, or recovered from COVID-19. A freely available public database, intended as a resource for researchers studying the immune response to SARS-CoV-2, is where the repertoires were released. Samples were obtained from the ongoing ImmuneRACE study (first 160 participants) and from some 1,200 subjects provided by 6 global collaborators. A de-identified subject ID, COVID-19 status, age in years and sex were almost always included in the sample metadata. Where available, HLA class I and class II types were obtained from metadata supplied by the sample provider rather than from assay-based typing. Overall study results and their limits: How much clinical and demographic metadata was included differed by source and by participant, and the metadata was provided uncurated.

The CDR3 runs 15 residues from the cysteine to the phenylalanine. Only CDR3 DNA remains: 45 bases, in frame from the first base. From V the trimming removes 4 bases and from J it removes 4 bases, while the gene matches leave 5 bases of the junction unaccounted for. The germline V gene specifies SGHDN as CDR1 and FVKESK as CDR2. One collaborating source in Seattle enrolled patients during active infection and followed them longitudinally through the course of disease. The collaborating institutions used their own protocols to collect whole blood in K2EDTA tubes. For TCRbeta analysis, collaborator samples were shipped as frozen whole blood, as isolated PBMCs, or as DNA extracted from either sample type. TCRbeta CDR3 regions were amplified from genomic DNA using the immunoSEQ Assay, a bias-controlled multiplex PCR. The study's own analysis went as follows. Nucleated cell counts per sample were estimated from amplification of reference gene primers within the assay. To quantify the absolute abundance of each unique TCRbeta CDR3 rearrangement, sequence reads were collapsed and filtered. For each sample, productive Simpson clonality was calculated as the square root of Simpson's diversity index across productive rearrangements. TCRdb provides this immuneACCESS table in a form limited to in-frame rearrangements. Some clones are lacking; in checked studies, under half of them reflect an unresolved V gene, and why the rest are absent is not known. The V and J calls and clone size are taken from that table; D and trimming were inferred from the DNA. The sample contains 270,000 or so clones, less than 90% of them found a single time. The ten largest account for more than 10% of the sample.

Worth noting for this clone: Its specific antigen is unknown. Base quality data are lacking; no much larger clone is found one base away.

The sequence links TRBV14 to TRBJ2-2, and 8 junction bases match TRBD1. The sequenced material came from peripheral blood. This clonotype was sampled from a woman between 25 and 40 years old with COVID-19, enrolled during active disease. CDR3 reads: CASSRRTGTTGELFF. The bases read TGTGCCAGCAGCCGGAGGACAGGGACCACCGGGGAGCTGTTTTTT.